Below, one T cell receptor beta chain is given with its context. V shed 5 bases and J 4 bases; nucleotides not matched to a gene: 5. Germline V gene lookup returns CDR1 MDHEN and CDR2 SYDVKM. This CDR3 comprises 14 residues. This record belongs to a study of blood T cell repertoires in COVID-19. Study as a whole: The United States, Italy and Spain provided the acute and convalescent COVID-19 samples. T cells, B-cell-depleted T cells, or PBMCs provided the cDNA or gDNA that served as material.

Per the authors' pipeline: Reference gene primer amplification gave estimated nucleated cell counts. Produced via immunoSEQ multiplex PCR; TCRdb's table is partial and in-frame only. The V and J calls and clone size are taken from that table; D and trimming were inferred from the DNA. The sample contains roughly 220,000 clones, around 86% of which appear only once. Participants were aged roughly 18 to 90 years, lived in 20 to 30 US areas, and enrolled virtually. The chain joins TRBV28 to TRBJ1-5; 7 bases match TRBD1. Sequencing used PBMCs or T cells enriched from blood (not recorded which). The TCR sequence derives from a woman aged 40 to 49 with acute COVID-19. The chain's CDR3 is CASSRDSINQPQHF. The CDR3 nucleotides read TGTGCCAGCAGTCGGGACAGCATTAATCAGCCCCAGCATTTT.